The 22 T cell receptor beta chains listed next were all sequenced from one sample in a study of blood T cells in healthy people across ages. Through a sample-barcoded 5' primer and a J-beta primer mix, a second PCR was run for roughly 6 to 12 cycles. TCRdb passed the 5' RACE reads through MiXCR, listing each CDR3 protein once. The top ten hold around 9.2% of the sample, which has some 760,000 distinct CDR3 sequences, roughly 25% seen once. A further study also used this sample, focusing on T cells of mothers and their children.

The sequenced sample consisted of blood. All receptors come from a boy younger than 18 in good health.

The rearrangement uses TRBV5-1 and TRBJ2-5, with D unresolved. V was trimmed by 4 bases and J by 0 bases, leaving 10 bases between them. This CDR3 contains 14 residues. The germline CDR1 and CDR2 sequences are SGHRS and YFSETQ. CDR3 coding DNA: TGCGCCAGCAGCGTGACCGTAAACCAAGAGACCCAGTACTTC. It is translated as CASSVTVNQETQYF.

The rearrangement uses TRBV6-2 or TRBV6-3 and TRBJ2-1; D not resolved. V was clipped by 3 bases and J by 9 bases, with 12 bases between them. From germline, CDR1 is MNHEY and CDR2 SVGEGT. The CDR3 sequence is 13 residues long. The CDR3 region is CASSYISSSEQFF. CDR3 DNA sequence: TGTGCCAGCAGTTATATTAGCTCGAGTGAGCAGTTCTTC.

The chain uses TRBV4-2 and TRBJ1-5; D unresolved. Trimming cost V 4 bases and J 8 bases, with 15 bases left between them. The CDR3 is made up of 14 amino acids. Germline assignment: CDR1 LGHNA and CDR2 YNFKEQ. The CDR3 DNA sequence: TGTGCCAGCAGCCCGGGCCCATACGAGGAGCCCCAGCATTTT. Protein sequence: CASSPGPYEEPQHF.

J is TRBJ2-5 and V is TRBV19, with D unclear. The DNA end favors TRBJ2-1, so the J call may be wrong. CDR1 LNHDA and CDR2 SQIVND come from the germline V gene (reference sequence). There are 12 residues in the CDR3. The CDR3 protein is CASTEPPNEQFF. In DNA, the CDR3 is TGTGCCAGTACCGAGCCCCCAAATGAGCAGTTCTTC.

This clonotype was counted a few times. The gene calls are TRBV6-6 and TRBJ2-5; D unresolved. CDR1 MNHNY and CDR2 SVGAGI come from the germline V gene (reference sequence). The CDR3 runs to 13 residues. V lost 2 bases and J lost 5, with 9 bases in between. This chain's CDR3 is CASSYIKEETQYF. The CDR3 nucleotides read TGTGCCAGCAGTTACATCAAAGAGGAGACCCAGTACTTC.

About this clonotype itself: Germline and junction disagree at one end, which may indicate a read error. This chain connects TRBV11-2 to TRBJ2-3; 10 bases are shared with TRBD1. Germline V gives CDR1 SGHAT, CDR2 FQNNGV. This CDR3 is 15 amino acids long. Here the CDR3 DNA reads TGTGCCAGCAGTTTGGGGACAGGGGAAACAGATACGCGGTATTTT. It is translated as CASSLGTGETDTRYF.

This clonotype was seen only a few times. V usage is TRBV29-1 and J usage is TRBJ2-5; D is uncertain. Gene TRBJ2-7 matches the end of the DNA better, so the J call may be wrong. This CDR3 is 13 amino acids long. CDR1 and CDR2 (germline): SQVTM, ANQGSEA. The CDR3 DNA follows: TGCAGCGTTATGTTGCTCGGATCCTACGAGCAGTACTTC. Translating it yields CSVMLLGSYEQYF.

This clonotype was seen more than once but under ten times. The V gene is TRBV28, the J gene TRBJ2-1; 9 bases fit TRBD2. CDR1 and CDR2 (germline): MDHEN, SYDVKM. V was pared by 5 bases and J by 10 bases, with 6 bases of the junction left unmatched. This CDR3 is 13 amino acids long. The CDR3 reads CASSPGLALEQFF. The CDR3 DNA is TGTGCCAGCAGTCCGGGACTAGCTTTAGAGCAGTTCTTC. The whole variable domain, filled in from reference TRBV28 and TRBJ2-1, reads DVKVTQSSRYLVKRTGEKVFLECVQDMDHENMFWYRQDPGLGLRLIYFSYDVKMKEKGDIPEGYSVSREKKERFSLILESASTNQTSMYLCASSPGLALEQFFGPGTRLTVL.

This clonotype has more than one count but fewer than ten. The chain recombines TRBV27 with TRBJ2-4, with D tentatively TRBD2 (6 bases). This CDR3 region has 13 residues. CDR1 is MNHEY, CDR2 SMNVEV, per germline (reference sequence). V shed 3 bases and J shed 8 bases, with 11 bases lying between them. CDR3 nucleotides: TGTGCCAGCAGTTTTGGAGGGCGAGACATTCAGTACTTC. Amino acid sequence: CASSFGGRDIQYF.

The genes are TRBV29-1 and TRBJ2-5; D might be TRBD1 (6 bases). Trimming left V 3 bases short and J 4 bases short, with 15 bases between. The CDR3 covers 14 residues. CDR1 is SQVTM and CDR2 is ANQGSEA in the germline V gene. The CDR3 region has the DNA TGCAGCGTTGACCAGGCAGGGGCAGGAGAGACCCAGTACTTC. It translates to CSVDQAGAGETQYF. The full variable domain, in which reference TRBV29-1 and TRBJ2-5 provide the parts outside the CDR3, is SAVISQKPSRDICQRGTSLTIQCQVDSQVTMMFWYRQQPGQSLTLIATANQGSEATYESGFVIDKFPISRPNLTFSTLTVSNMSPEDSSIYLCSVDQAGAGETQYFGPGTRLLVL.

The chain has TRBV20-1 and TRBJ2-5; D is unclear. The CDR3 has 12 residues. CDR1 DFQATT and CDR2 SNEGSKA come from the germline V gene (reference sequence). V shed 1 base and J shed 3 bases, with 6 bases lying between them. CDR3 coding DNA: TGCAGTGCTAGAGCTGGAGAAGAGACCCAGTACTTC. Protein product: CSARAGEETQYF.

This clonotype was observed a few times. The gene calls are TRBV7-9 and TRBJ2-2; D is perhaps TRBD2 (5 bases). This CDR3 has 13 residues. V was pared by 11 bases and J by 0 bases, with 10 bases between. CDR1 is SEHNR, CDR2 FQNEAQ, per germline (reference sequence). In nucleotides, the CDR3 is TGTGCCGGGAGCGGCGCGAACACCGGGGAGCTGTTTTTT. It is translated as CAGSGANTGELFF.

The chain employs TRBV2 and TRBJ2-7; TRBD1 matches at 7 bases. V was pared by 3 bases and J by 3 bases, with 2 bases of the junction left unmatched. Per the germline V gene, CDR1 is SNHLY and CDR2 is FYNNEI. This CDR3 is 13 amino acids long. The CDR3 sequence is CASSDAGGYEQYF. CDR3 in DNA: TGTGCCAGCAGTGATGCAGGGGGCTACGAGCAGTACTTC.

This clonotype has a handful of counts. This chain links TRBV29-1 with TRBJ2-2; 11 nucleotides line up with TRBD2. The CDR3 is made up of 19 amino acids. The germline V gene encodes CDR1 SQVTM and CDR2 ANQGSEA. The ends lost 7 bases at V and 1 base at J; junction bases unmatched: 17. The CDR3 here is CSALRGTDTSGGNTGELFF. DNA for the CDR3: TGCAGCGCCCTAAGGGGTACAGATACTAGCGGGGGGAACACCGGGGAGCTGTTTTTT.

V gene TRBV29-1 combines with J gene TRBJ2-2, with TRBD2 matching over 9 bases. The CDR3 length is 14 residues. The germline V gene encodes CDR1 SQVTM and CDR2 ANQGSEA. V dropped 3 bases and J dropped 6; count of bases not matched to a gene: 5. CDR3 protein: CSVDWSSGAGELFF. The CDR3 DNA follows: TGCAGCGTTGATTGGTCTAGCGGGGCCGGGGAGCTGTTTTTT.

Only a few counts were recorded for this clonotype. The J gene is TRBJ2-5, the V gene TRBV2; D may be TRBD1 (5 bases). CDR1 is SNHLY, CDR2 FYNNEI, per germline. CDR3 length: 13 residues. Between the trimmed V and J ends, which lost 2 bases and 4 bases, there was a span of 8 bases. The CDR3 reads CASSEQGGETQYF. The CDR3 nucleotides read TGTGCCAGCAGTGAACAGGGTGGAGAGACCCAGTACTTC.

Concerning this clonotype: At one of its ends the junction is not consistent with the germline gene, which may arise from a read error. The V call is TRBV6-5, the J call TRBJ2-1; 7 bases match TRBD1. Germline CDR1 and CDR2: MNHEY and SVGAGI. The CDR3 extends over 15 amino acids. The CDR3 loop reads CASSTGTEGDNEQFF. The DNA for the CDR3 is TGTGCCAGCAGTACTGGGACAGAGGGGGACAATGAACAGTTCTTC.

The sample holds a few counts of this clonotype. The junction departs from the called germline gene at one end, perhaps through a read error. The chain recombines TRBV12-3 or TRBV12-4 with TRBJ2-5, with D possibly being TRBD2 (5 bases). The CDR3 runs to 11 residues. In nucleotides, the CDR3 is TGTGCCAGCAGTTTCGGGGAGACCCAGTGCTTC. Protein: CASSFGETQCF.

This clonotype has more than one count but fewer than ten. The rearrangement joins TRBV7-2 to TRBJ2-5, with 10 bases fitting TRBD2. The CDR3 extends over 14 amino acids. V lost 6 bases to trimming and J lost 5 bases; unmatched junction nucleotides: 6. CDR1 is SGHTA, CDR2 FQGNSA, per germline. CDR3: CASRPLAGWETQYF. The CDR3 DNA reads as TGTGCCAGCAGACCACTAGCGGGGTGGGAGACCCAGTACTTC.

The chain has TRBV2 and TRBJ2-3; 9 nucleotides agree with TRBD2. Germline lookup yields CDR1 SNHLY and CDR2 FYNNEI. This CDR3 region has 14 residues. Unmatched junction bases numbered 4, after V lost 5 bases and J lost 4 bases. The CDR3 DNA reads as TGTGCCAGCAGTAGACTAGCGGCACCAGATACGCAGTATTTT. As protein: CASSRLAAPDTQYF. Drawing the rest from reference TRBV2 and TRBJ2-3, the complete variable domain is EPEVTQTPSHQVTQMGQEVILRCVPISNHLYFYWYRQILGQKVEFLVSFYNNEISEKSEIFDDQFSVERPDGSNFTLKIRSTKLEDSAMYFCASSRLAAPDTQYFGPGTRLTVL.

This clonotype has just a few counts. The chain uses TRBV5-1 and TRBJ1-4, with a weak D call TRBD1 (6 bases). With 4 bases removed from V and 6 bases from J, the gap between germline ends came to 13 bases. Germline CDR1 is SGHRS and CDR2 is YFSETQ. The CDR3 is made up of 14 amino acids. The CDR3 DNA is TGCGCCAGCAGCCGGTACGGACAGTATGAAAAACTGTTTTTT. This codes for CASSRYGQYEKLFF.

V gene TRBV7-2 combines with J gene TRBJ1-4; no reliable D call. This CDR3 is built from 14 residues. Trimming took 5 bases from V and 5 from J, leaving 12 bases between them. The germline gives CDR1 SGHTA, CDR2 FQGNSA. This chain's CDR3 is CASSGGMGNEKLFF. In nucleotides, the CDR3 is TGTGCCAGCAGCGGAGGGATGGGGAATGAAAAACTGTTTTTT.